This T cell receptor beta chain is drawn from a study of cytomegalovirus exposure and HLA in healthy donors. Study context: Genotyping of some 390 donors showed that around 81% belonged to the Caucasian-associated ancestry cluster.

Study results and limitations: Later work found that TCR association rates differed between HLA loci; DRB1 had the most and HLA-C the fewest. In most subjects, TCR beta sequences reportedly gave accurate predictions of HLA-A and HLA-B alleles.

To note about this clone: The antigen is undetermined.

PCR involved 60 Vbeta and 13 Jbeta primers. Source study methods: An analysis performed later counted roughly 79 million unique TCR beta chains (roughly 11 million of them shared). Clones were sequenced by immunoSEQ multiplex PCR, and TCRdb holds only the in-frame ones, with some missing. V, J and clone size reflect that table, while D and trimming were determined from the DNA. The sample includes 140,000 or so clones, 80% of them seen just once. CDR1 SGHAT and CDR2 FQNNGV come from the germline V gene. V lost 5 bases and J lost 6, with 16 bases in between. The CDR3 sequence is 14 residues long. The sequenced sample was PBMCs. The gene calls are TRBV11-2 and TRBJ2-5; maybe TRBD1 (6 bases). The sequence was obtained from a man aged 40-50 years in good health and CMV-seronegative. CDR3 bases: TGTGCCAGCAGCACAGACGAGGGGGAAAAGACCCAGTACTTC. Translated, it gives CASSTDEGEKTQYF.